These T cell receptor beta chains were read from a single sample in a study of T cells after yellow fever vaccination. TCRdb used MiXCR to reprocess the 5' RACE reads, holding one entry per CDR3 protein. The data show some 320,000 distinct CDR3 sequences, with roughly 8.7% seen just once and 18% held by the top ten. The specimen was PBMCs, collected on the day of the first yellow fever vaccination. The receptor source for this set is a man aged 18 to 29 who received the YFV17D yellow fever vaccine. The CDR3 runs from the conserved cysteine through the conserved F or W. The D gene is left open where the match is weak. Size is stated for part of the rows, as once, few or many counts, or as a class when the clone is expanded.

DNA: TGTGCCAGCAGTCCCGTTAGAGAAGCGAACACTGAAGCTTTCTTT
CDR3: CASSPVREANTEAFF
D: -
J: TRBJ1-1
V: TRBV6-1
size: -

DNA: TGTGCCAGCCCTCAACAGGAGAATCAGCCCCAGCATTTT
CDR3: CASPQQENQPQHF
D: -
J: TRBJ1-5
V: TRBV12-3/TRBV12-4
size: -

DNA: TGCAGTGCCAGCGGGGGGGCGGGTAAAACAGATACGCAGTATTTT
CDR3: CSASGGAGKTDTQYF
D: TRBD2
J: TRBJ2-3
V: TRBV20-1
size: -

DNA: TGTGCCAGCAGCTTAATTAGCGCCGACACAGATACGCAGTATTTT
CDR3: CASSLISADTDTQYF
D: -
J: TRBJ2-3
V: TRBV11-2
size: few

DNA: TGTGCCAGCAGGGGGGGAGAAAGCACAGATACGCAGTATTTT
CDR3: CASRGGESTDTQYF
D: -
J: TRBJ2-3
V: TRBV9
size: many

DNA: TGCAGTGCTAGAGACAGGGCCCATCAGCCCCAGCATTTT
CDR3: CSARDRAHQPQHF
D: -
J: TRBJ1-5
V: TRBV20-1
size: -

DNA: TGCGCCAGCAGCCTCCCAAGACAGGACGTCTCCCTAAGCTCCTACAATGAGCAGTTCTTC
CDR3: CASSLPRQDVSLSSYNEQFF
D: -
J: TRBJ2-1
V: TRBV5-1
size: many

DNA: TGTGCCAGCAGGATGCCACACGGAGATACGTACAATGAGCAGTTCTTC
CDR3: CASRMPHGDTYNEQFF
D: -
J: TRBJ2-1
V: TRBV28
size: few

DNA: TGTGCCAGCAGCTTAGGGGCTGATTTGGATAATTCACCCCTCCACTTT
CDR3: CASSLGADLDNSPLHF
D: -
J: TRBJ1-6
V: TRBV5-6
size: -

DNA: TGTGCCAGCTCACCTCACGATATTCGCAGTTTCACTGGGGCCAACGTCCTGACTTTC
CDR3: CASSPHDIRSFTGANVLTF
D: -
J: TRBJ2-6
V: TRBV18
size: -

DNA: TGTGCCAGCAGCACCCCCGGGACTAGCGGACAAGAGACCCAGTACTTC
CDR3: CASSTPGTSGQETQYF
D: TRBD2
J: TRBJ2-5
V: TRBV7-2
size: few

DNA: TGTGCCAGCAGTTACGGGTTTGAGCTTCCAGGGGGAGTGCAGCCCCAGCATTTT
CDR3: CASSYGFELPGGVQPQHF
D: TRBD1
J: TRBJ1-5
V: TRBV6-2/TRBV6-3
size: few

DNA: TGTGCCAGCACCGAAAGTGAGTACACTGAAGCTTTCTTT
CDR3: CASTESEYTEAFF
D: -
J: TRBJ1-1
V: TRBV12-3/TRBV12-4
size: -

DNA: TGTGCCAGCAGTTACCCAGCGGGGGGGCAACCCGGGGAGCTGTTTTTT
CDR3: CASSYPAGGQPGELFF
D: TRBD2
J: TRBJ2-2
V: TRBV6-5
size: -

DNA: TGCGCCAGCAGCTTGGTCGGGACGGGCGAGCAGTACTTC
CDR3: CASSLVGTGEQYF
D: -
J: TRBJ2-7
V: TRBV5-1
size: -

DNA: TGTGCCAGTAGTATAGGAAACAATGAAAAACTGTTTTTT
CDR3: CASSIGNNEKLFF
D: -
J: TRBJ1-4
V: TRBV19
size: -

DNA: TGTGCCACTAGCCACAGGGGGGAAATTTATCAGCCCCAGCATTTT
CDR3: CATSHRGEIYQPQHF
D: TRBD1
J: TRBJ1-5
V: TRBV10-3
size: few

DNA: TGCGCCAGCAGCCAATCACGGGGCGGTGAGCAGTTCTTC
CDR3: CASSQSRGGEQFF
D: -
J: TRBJ2-1
V: TRBV4-3
size: few

DNA: TGTGCCAGCAGCGAGGGGGACAGGGGGCTGGGTCAGCCCCAGCATTTT
CDR3: CASSEGDRGLGQPQHF
D: TRBD1
J: TRBJ1-5
V: TRBV7-2
size: few

DNA: TGCAGTGGAGGAAGTAGCGGGGGGGCCGGAGATACGCAGTATTTT
CDR3: CSGGSSGGAGDTQYF
D: TRBD2
J: TRBJ2-3
V: TRBV20-1
size: few

DNA: TGTGCCAGCAGCCAAGTGACGACAGGGGCTAATCAGCCCCAGCATTTT
CDR3: CASSQVTTGANQPQHF
D: TRBD1
J: TRBJ1-5
V: TRBV4-2
size: -

DNA: TGTGCCAGCAGTGGGCTTGAAGGAGATACGCAGTATTTT
CDR3: CASSGLEGDTQYF
D: -
J: TRBJ2-3
V: TRBV2
size: -

DNA: TGTGCCAGCAGCTTGTATCATGAGCAGTTCTTC
CDR3: CASSLYHEQFF
D: -
J: TRBJ2-1
V: TRBV5-6
size: -

DNA: TGTGCCAGCAGCCCCGGGACCTCTGGAAACACCATATATTTT
CDR3: CASSPGTSGNTIYF
D: -
J: TRBJ1-3
V: TRBV7-2
size: -

DNA: TGTGCCAGCAGCCCGGACAGGGGGCTATATGGCTACACCTTC
CDR3: CASSPDRGLYGYTF
D: TRBD1
J: TRBJ1-2
V: TRBV7-9
size: many

DNA: TGTGCCAGCAGCCAATCCCTTAGCGGGGGGGGACGTGAGCAGTTCTTC
CDR3: CASSQSLSGGGREQFF
D: TRBD2
J: TRBJ2-1
V: TRBV3-1
size: few

DNA: TGTCCCATCAGTGAGTCGGGAGTGAATAGCAATCAGCCCCAGCATTTT
CDR3: CPISESGVNSNQPQHF
D: -
J: TRBJ1-5
V: TRBV10-3
size: few

DNA: TGTGCCAGCAGCCAGGCGACAGGAACCTACAATGAGCAGTTCTTC
CDR3: CASSQATGTYNEQFF
D: -
J: TRBJ2-1
V: TRBV3-1
size: many

DNA: TGTGCCAGTCCCTACGGGACAGTCCCCTCTGGGGCCAACGTCCTGACTTTC
CDR3: CASPYGTVPSGANVLTF
D: TRBD1
J: TRBJ2-6
V: TRBV5-3
size: -

DNA: TGCAGTGCCAGAAGAGGGCCGAACACTGAAGCTTTCTTT
CDR3: CSARRGPNTEAFF
D: -
J: TRBJ1-1
V: TRBV20-1
size: -

DNA: TGCAGCGTTGAGGGAATGACAGGGAGGCACACTGAAGCTTTCTTT
CDR3: CSVEGMTGRHTEAFF
D: TRBD1
J: TRBJ1-1
V: TRBV29-1
size: few

DNA: TGTGCCAGCTCACAGGGTGAGGAAAACATTCAGTACTTC
CDR3: CASSQGEENIQYF
D: -
J: TRBJ2-4
V: TRBV18
size: -

DNA: TGTGCCAGCTCACCAGATCTTGGCAACACCGGGGAGCTGTTTTTT
CDR3: CASSPDLGNTGELFF
D: -
J: TRBJ2-2
V: TRBV18
size: -

DNA: TGTGCCAGCAGCCAGGGACCCTACTATGGCTACACCTTC
CDR3: CASSQGPYYGYTF
D: -
J: TRBJ1-2
V: TRBV3-1
size: many

DNA: TGCGCCAGCTTCCGGGACCCCCAAGAGACCCAGTACTTC
CDR3: CASFRDPQETQYF
D: -
J: TRBJ2-5
V: TRBV5-1
size: few

DNA: TGTGCCAGCAGCTTTCCCCTCCGGGACAGGTTGACTGGGGCCAACGTCCTGACTTTC
CDR3: CASSFPLRDRLTGANVLTF
D: TRBD1
J: TRBJ2-6
V: TRBV11-1
size: -

DNA: TGTGCCAGCAGCTTCAGGACCGAAGAAGCTTTCTTT
CDR3: CASSFRTEEAFF
D: -
J: TRBJ1-1
V: TRBV7-9
size: -

DNA: TGTGCCAGCAGCTTACGGGACAGGGATCCGGTCGGGGAGCTGTTTTTT
CDR3: CASSLRDRDPVGELFF
D: TRBD1
J: TRBJ2-2
V: TRBV7-9
size: -

DNA: TGTGCCAGCGACAGAGACGACAGGCCTTTAAGGGGCTACACCTTC
CDR3: CASDRDDRPLRGYTF
D: -
J: TRBJ1-2
V: TRBV28
size: few

DNA: TGTGCCAGCAGCGCACAGGGTTTAGACTCTGGAAACACCATATATTTT
CDR3: CASSAQGLDSGNTIYF
D: -
J: TRBJ1-3
V: TRBV9
size: -

DNA: TGCGCCAGCAGCCAAGGACTGGGTCGCACAGATACGCAGTATTTT
CDR3: CASSQGLGRTDTQYF
D: -
J: TRBJ2-3
V: TRBV4-3
size: few

DNA: TGCGCCAGCAGCCCCACGATAGCGGGGGACAATGAGCAGTTCTTC
CDR3: CASSPTIAGDNEQFF
D: TRBD2
J: TRBJ2-1
V: TRBV10-1
size: -

DNA: TGTGCCAGCAGTCCACAGGGCCACACCATATATTTT
CDR3: CASSPQGHTIYF
D: -
J: TRBJ1-3
V: TRBV6-5
size: -

DNA: TGTGCCAGCAGCCGTCGTCCAGGGGGCCTTTACAATGAGCAGTTCTTC
CDR3: CASSRRPGGLYNEQFF
D: TRBD1
J: TRBJ2-1
V: TRBV3-1
size: many

DNA: TGTGCCAGCAGCTTCTACCTCAATGAGCAGTTCTTC
CDR3: CASSFYLNEQFF
D: -
J: TRBJ2-1
V: TRBV7-2
size: -

DNA: TGTGCCAGCAGCAGACTAATTCAGGGGAAGGGCACAGATACGCAGTATTTT
CDR3: CASSRLIQGKGTDTQYF
D: -
J: TRBJ2-3
V: TRBV7-3
size: few

DNA: TGTGCCAGCAGTTACGGAGGTCAAGGGACAGGGGCCCAGTACTTC
CDR3: CASSYGGQGTGAQYF
D: TRBD1
J: TRBJ2-5
V: TRBV6-2/TRBV6-3
size: many

DNA: TGCGCCAGCAGCCAAGAGGCCCTCAACACCGGGGAGCTGTTTTTT
CDR3: CASSQEALNTGELFF
D: -
J: TRBJ2-2
V: TRBV4-1
size: many

DNA: TGTGCCAGCAGTTACGCGGACGAGCAGTACTTC
CDR3: CASSYADEQYF
D: -
J: TRBJ2-7
V: TRBV6-2/TRBV6-3
size: -

DNA: TGTGCCAGCGGGGACAGGTTATACGAGCAGTACTTC
CDR3: CASGDRLYEQYF
D: TRBD1
J: TRBJ2-7
V: TRBV7-2
size: -

DNA: TGTGCCAGCAGTGCCGAGGGGGGTTTCTCCTACAATGAGCAGTTCTTC
CDR3: CASSAEGGFSYNEQFF
D: -
J: TRBJ2-1
V: TRBV9
size: -

DNA: TGTGCCAGCGGGTTCGAACCTGAAGCTTTCTTT
CDR3: CASGFEPEAFF
D: -
J: TRBJ1-1
V: TRBV6-5
size: -

DNA: TGCGCCAGCAGCTTGGCGTCTAGCCTCGCCGGGGAGCTGTTTTTT
CDR3: CASSLASSLAGELFF
D: -
J: TRBJ2-2
V: TRBV5-1
size: -

DNA: TGTGCCAGCAGTCAACAAGAGAATTCACCCCTCCACTTT
CDR3: CASSQQENSPLHF
D: -
J: TRBJ1-6
V: TRBV6-1
size: many